The rows below give T cell receptor beta chains drawn from one sample of a study of cytotoxic CD8 clonotypes in ibrutinib-treated CLL. The protocol was immunoSEQ multiplex PCR, while the TCRdb copy is restricted to in-frame clones and leaves out a portion. The profile shows approximately 130,000 clones, 80% to 85% of them singletons. The sequences come from PBMCs, collected after 24 months of ibrutinib treatment. The receptor set was obtained from a human donor with chronic lymphocytic leukemia. The CDR3 runs from the conserved cysteine through the conserved F or W. The order of the fields is CDR3 DNA, CDR3 protein, CDR3 length, J gene, V gene, clone size, D gene. The D gene is left open where the match is weak. Some rows have no size entry. The others give once, few or many, or a class for an expanded clone.

cdr3_nt: TGCGCCAGCAGCTTGTACGAACAGGTTACCTACGAGCAGTACTTC
cdr3_aa: CASSLYEQVTYEQYF
cdr3_length: 15
j_call: TRBJ2-7
v_call: TRBV5-1
clone_size: NA
d_call: NA

cdr3_nt: TGTGCCAGCAGGGCAGGGGGCTTTCAGCCCCAGCATTTT
cdr3_aa: CASRAGGFQPQHF
cdr3_length: 13
j_call: TRBJ1-5
v_call: TRBV6-1
clone_size: NA
d_call: TRBD1

cdr3_nt: TGTGCCAGCACGGGGGGGGCTCCAAATGAAAAACTGTTTTTT
cdr3_aa: CASTGGAPNEKLFF
cdr3_length: 14
j_call: TRBJ1-4
v_call: TRBV25-1
clone_size: NA
d_call: NA

cdr3_nt: TGTGCCAGCAGCGAATTTAGCGGGGGGGGCTCCTACAATGAGCAGTTCTTC
cdr3_aa: CASSEFSGGGSYNEQFF
cdr3_length: 17
j_call: TRBJ2-1
v_call: TRBV7-8
clone_size: NA
d_call: TRBD2

cdr3_nt: TGTGCCAGCAGCCGCCGGGACGGCCAAACAGATACGCAGTATTTT
cdr3_aa: CASSRRDGQTDTQYF
cdr3_length: 15
j_call: TRBJ2-3
v_call: TRBV11-3
clone_size: NA
d_call: NA

cdr3_nt: TGCGCCAGCAGCTTTAGCACAGATACGCAGTATTTT
cdr3_aa: CASSFSTDTQYF
cdr3_length: 12
j_call: TRBJ2-3
v_call: TRBV5-1
clone_size: NA
d_call: NA

cdr3_nt: TGCAGCGTTCGTCCGGGACAGGGGGCCGGAGAGACCCAGTACTTC
cdr3_aa: CSVRPGQGAGETQYF
cdr3_length: 15
j_call: TRBJ2-5
v_call: TRBV29-1
clone_size: NA
d_call: TRBD1

cdr3_nt: TGTGCCAGCAGATTGAAGGAGAGGGTCCAAGAGACCCAGTACTTC
cdr3_aa: CASRLKERVQETQYF
cdr3_length: 15
j_call: TRBJ2-5
v_call: TRBV5-4
clone_size: NA
d_call: NA

cdr3_nt: TGTGCCAGCAGACTAGCGGGGGGTCTTTACGAGCAGTACTTC
cdr3_aa: CASRLAGGLYEQYF
cdr3_length: 14
j_call: TRBJ2-7
v_call: TRBV6-1
clone_size: NA
d_call: TRBD2

cdr3_nt: TGTGCCAGCAGCGTAGGACACGTCCAAGAGACCCAGTACTTC
cdr3_aa: CASSVGHVQETQYF
cdr3_length: 14
j_call: TRBJ2-5
v_call: TRBV9
clone_size: NA
d_call: NA

cdr3_nt: TGCGCCAGCAGCTTGGAGGGTGGTCAACGCCCTAATGAAAAACTGTTTTTT
cdr3_aa: CASSLEGGQRPNEKLFF
cdr3_length: 17
j_call: TRBJ1-4
v_call: TRBV5-1
clone_size: once
d_call: NA

cdr3_nt: TGTGCCAGCAGACCCGACGGCAATCAGCCCCAGCATTTT
cdr3_aa: CASRPDGNQPQHF
cdr3_length: 13
j_call: TRBJ1-5
v_call: TRBV7-3
clone_size: NA
d_call: NA

cdr3_nt: TGTGCCAGCAGCACCGACAGGGCAAGCACAGATACGCAGTATTTT
cdr3_aa: CASSTDRASTDTQYF
cdr3_length: 15
j_call: TRBJ2-3
v_call: TRBV5-4
clone_size: NA
d_call: TRBD1

cdr3_nt: TGTGCCAGCAGCCTGGGGACCGTGAACACCGGGGAGCTGTTTTTT
cdr3_aa: CASSLGTVNTGELFF
cdr3_length: 15
j_call: TRBJ2-2
v_call: TRBV11-1
clone_size: NA
d_call: NA

cdr3_nt: TGTGCCAGCTCATCGGGAGTGGGGGCCGACACTGAAGCTTTCTTT
cdr3_aa: CASSSGVGADTEAFF
cdr3_length: 15
j_call: TRBJ1-1
v_call: TRBV18
clone_size: NA
d_call: NA

cdr3_nt: TGTGCCAGTACCCAAGGACAGGGGGCTCATCAGCCCCAGCATTTT
cdr3_aa: CASTQGQGAHQPQHF
cdr3_length: 15
j_call: TRBJ1-5
v_call: TRBV19
clone_size: NA
d_call: TRBD1

cdr3_nt: TGTGCCAGTAGCCCCGGACAAACCTTCTCCTACGAGCAGTACTTC
cdr3_aa: CASSPGQTFSYEQYF
cdr3_length: 15
j_call: TRBJ2-7
v_call: TRBV19
clone_size: NA
d_call: NA

cdr3_nt: TGTGCCAGCAGGAAGGACACACCGAACTATGGCTACACCTTC
cdr3_aa: CASRKDTPNYGYTF
cdr3_length: 14
j_call: TRBJ1-2
v_call: TRBV6-5
clone_size: NA
d_call: NA

cdr3_nt: TGTGCCAGCAGCTCTAAACCCGGACTTGGTGGTGAAAAACTGTTTTTT
cdr3_aa: CASSSKPGLGGEKLFF
cdr3_length: 16
j_call: TRBJ1-4
v_call: TRBV4-2
clone_size: NA
d_call: NA

cdr3_nt: TGTGCCAGCAGCGCCGACAGATACCAAGAGACCCAGTACTTC
cdr3_aa: CASSADRYQETQYF
cdr3_length: 14
j_call: TRBJ2-5
v_call: TRBV7-2
clone_size: few
d_call: NA

cdr3_nt: TGTGCCAGCACCAAAGCCGGGACAGGGGCCTTCAATCAGCCCCAGCATTTT
cdr3_aa: CASTKAGTGAFNQPQHF
cdr3_length: 17
j_call: TRBJ1-5
v_call: TRBV5-6
clone_size: few
d_call: TRBD1

cdr3_nt: TGTGCCAGCAGCTTGGCGGGGACGGATGAAAAACTGTTTTTT
cdr3_aa: CASSLAGTDEKLFF
cdr3_length: 14
j_call: TRBJ1-4
v_call: TRBV5-6
clone_size: NA
d_call: NA

cdr3_nt: TGTGCCAGCAGCTTAGCTGACAGGGGGGGCTACGAGCAGTACTTC
cdr3_aa: CASSLADRGGYEQYF
cdr3_length: 15
j_call: TRBJ2-7
v_call: TRBV7-2
clone_size: NA
d_call: TRBD1

cdr3_nt: TGCGCCAGCAGCGTTACAGGTCCCGGAAACACCATATATTTT
cdr3_aa: CASSVTGPGNTIYF
cdr3_length: 14
j_call: TRBJ1-3
v_call: TRBV5-1
clone_size: NA
d_call: NA

cdr3_nt: TGCGCCAGCACCCCGGGTGGGGGCCGGTTGGCGGAGACCCAGTACTTC
cdr3_aa: CASTPGGGRLAETQYF
cdr3_length: 16
j_call: TRBJ2-5
v_call: TRBV5-1
clone_size: once
d_call: NA

cdr3_nt: TGCGCCAGCAGCTTGGGGGGGTTCGGCAATCAGCCCCAGCATTTT
cdr3_aa: CASSLGGFGNQPQHF
cdr3_length: 15
j_call: TRBJ1-5
v_call: TRBV5-1
clone_size: NA
d_call: NA

cdr3_nt: TGTGCCAGCAGTTCTAGCGGGAAGTCCTCCTACGAGCAGTACTTC
cdr3_aa: CASSSSGKSSYEQYF
cdr3_length: 15
j_call: TRBJ2-7
v_call: TRBV6-5
clone_size: NA
d_call: TRBD2

cdr3_nt: TGTGCCAGCTCACCAGGAGGTGACAGATCCTACGAGCAGTACTTC
cdr3_aa: CASSPGGDRSYEQYF
cdr3_length: 15
j_call: TRBJ2-7
v_call: TRBV18
clone_size: NA
d_call: NA

cdr3_nt: TGTGCCAGCAGCAATAGGGGGCTTAGCACTGAAGCTTTCTTT
cdr3_aa: CASSNRGLSTEAFF
cdr3_length: 14
j_call: TRBJ1-1
v_call: TRBV7-9
clone_size: NA
d_call: TRBD1

cdr3_nt: TGCGCCAGCAGCTTGGCAGCGGCTAGCACAGATACGCAGTATTTT
cdr3_aa: CASSLAAASTDTQYF
cdr3_length: 15
j_call: TRBJ2-3
v_call: TRBV5-1
clone_size: NA
d_call: NA

cdr3_nt: TGCGCCAGCAGCCAACAAGGACAGGGGGCGCGAGAAAAACTGTTTTTT
cdr3_aa: CASSQQGQGAREKLFF
cdr3_length: 16
j_call: TRBJ1-4
v_call: TRBV4-1
clone_size: once
d_call: TRBD1

cdr3_nt: TGTGCCAGCAGCTTGGACTCGGGTAGCGGGGGGTTTCCCGGGGAGCTGTTTTTT
cdr3_aa: CASSLDSGSGGFPGELFF
cdr3_length: 18
j_call: TRBJ2-2
v_call: TRBV11-3
clone_size: NA
d_call: TRBD2

cdr3_nt: TGTGCCAGCAGCTTGCGACCCGACAGGGACCAGTACTTC
cdr3_aa: CASSLRPDRDQYF
cdr3_length: 13
j_call: TRBJ2-7
v_call: TRBV5-5
clone_size: NA
d_call: TRBD1

cdr3_nt: TGCGCCAGCAGCTTGTTATCGGGCCGTGGCTACACCTTC
cdr3_aa: CASSLLSGRGYTF
cdr3_length: 13
j_call: TRBJ1-2
v_call: TRBV5-1
clone_size: NA
d_call: NA

cdr3_nt: TGTGCCAGCAGCCAAAACAGGGTACGAACCTCTGAAGCTTTCTTT
cdr3_aa: CASSQNRVRTSEAFF
cdr3_length: 15
j_call: TRBJ1-1
v_call: TRBV13
clone_size: NA
d_call: NA

cdr3_nt: TGTGCCAGTAGTAGGGGGGGTCCCAATCAGCCCCAGCATTTT
cdr3_aa: CASSRGGPNQPQHF
cdr3_length: 14
j_call: TRBJ1-5
v_call: TRBV19
clone_size: NA
d_call: NA

cdr3_nt: TGCGCCAGCAGCTTGGCCGGGACAGGGGGCGGCATTAAGAATGGCTACACCTTC
cdr3_aa: CASSLAGTGGGIKNGYTF
cdr3_length: 18
j_call: TRBJ1-2
v_call: TRBV5-1
clone_size: NA
d_call: TRBD1

cdr3_nt: TGCGCCAGCAGTGATCCAGGGAGAAACTACGAGCAGTACTTC
cdr3_aa: CASSDPGRNYEQYF
cdr3_length: 14
j_call: TRBJ2-7
v_call: TRBV10-1
clone_size: NA
d_call: NA

cdr3_nt: TGTGCCAGCAGCCCTAGGACTAGCGAGACCCAGTACTTC
cdr3_aa: CASSPRTSETQYF
cdr3_length: 13
j_call: TRBJ2-5
v_call: TRBV7-2
clone_size: NA
d_call: TRBD2

cdr3_nt: TGTGCCGCCAGCAGAGCGTCTGGGGCCGCGAACACTGAAGCTTTCTTT
cdr3_aa: CAASRASGAANTEAFF
cdr3_length: 16
j_call: TRBJ1-1
v_call: TRBV15
clone_size: NA
d_call: NA

cdr3_nt: TGTGCCAGCAGCTTAGCCCTCGGGATGGCCCAGTACTTC
cdr3_aa: CASSLALGMAQYF
cdr3_length: 13
j_call: TRBJ2-5
v_call: TRBV11-3
clone_size: NA
d_call: NA

cdr3_nt: TGTGCCATCAGCGGACTAGCGGTTCCCGGGGAGCTGTTTTTT
cdr3_aa: CAISGLAVPGELFF
cdr3_length: 14
j_call: TRBJ2-2
v_call: TRBV10-3
clone_size: NA
d_call: TRBD2

cdr3_nt: TGTGCCAGCAGCTTGGGGGGAGGAGCTGGAAACACCATATATTTT
cdr3_aa: CASSLGGGAGNTIYF
cdr3_length: 15
j_call: TRBJ1-3
v_call: TRBV5-4
clone_size: NA
d_call: NA

cdr3_nt: TGTGCCAGCAGTTTTAGGCGGACTATCTACGAGCAGTACTTC
cdr3_aa: CASSFRRTIYEQYF
cdr3_length: 14
j_call: TRBJ2-7
v_call: TRBV27
clone_size: NA
d_call: NA

cdr3_nt: TGTGCCCAAAAAGACCTCGGCAACTCTGGAAACACCATATATTTT
cdr3_aa: CAQKDLGNSGNTIYF
cdr3_length: 15
j_call: TRBJ1-3
v_call: TRBV30
clone_size: NA
d_call: NA

cdr3_nt: TGTGCCAGCTCCCTCCGGGAGACCTACGAGCAGTACTTC
cdr3_aa: CASSLRETYEQYF
cdr3_length: 13
j_call: TRBJ2-7
v_call: TRBV18
clone_size: once
d_call: NA

cdr3_nt: TGTGCCAGCAGTGAAGAGGGTTTGGTGCGCGAGCAGTACTTC
cdr3_aa: CASSEEGLVREQYF
cdr3_length: 14
j_call: TRBJ2-7
v_call: TRBV2
clone_size: once
d_call: NA

cdr3_nt: TGTGCCAGTAGTAATCGGGGATTCGGAGGCAATGAGCAGTTCTTC
cdr3_aa: CASSNRGFGGNEQFF
cdr3_length: 15
j_call: TRBJ2-1
v_call: TRBV19
clone_size: once
d_call: NA

cdr3_nt: TGCGCCAGCAGCTTGGGGGGCAGCAGGGCCGCTCCCTACAATGAGCAGTTCTTC
cdr3_aa: CASSLGGSRAAPYNEQFF
cdr3_length: 18
j_call: TRBJ2-1
v_call: TRBV5-1
clone_size: NA
d_call: NA

cdr3_nt: TGTGCCAGCAGCCGTAGAAACACTGAAGCTTTCTTT
cdr3_aa: CASSRRNTEAFF
cdr3_length: 12
j_call: TRBJ1-1
v_call: TRBV7-8
clone_size: NA
d_call: NA

cdr3_nt: TGTGCCAGCAGCCGGGGACTAGTAACAGATACGCAGTATTTT
cdr3_aa: CASSRGLVTDTQYF
cdr3_length: 14
j_call: TRBJ2-3
v_call: TRBV7-2
clone_size: NA
d_call: TRBD2

cdr3_nt: TGTGCCAGCACCCTCGGGACAGGGGTAATCAATGAGCAGTTCTTC
cdr3_aa: CASTLGTGVINEQFF
cdr3_length: 15
j_call: TRBJ2-1
v_call: TRBV7-2
clone_size: NA
d_call: TRBD1

cdr3_nt: TGTGCCAGCAGCTTCCGGGACAGGGGGCAAAAGAACTATGGCTACACCTTC
cdr3_aa: CASSFRDRGQKNYGYTF
cdr3_length: 17
j_call: TRBJ1-2
v_call: TRBV9
clone_size: NA
d_call: TRBD1

cdr3_nt: TGTGCCAGCAGCACACCCTACAATGAGCAGTTCTTC
cdr3_aa: CASSTPYNEQFF
cdr3_length: 12
j_call: TRBJ2-1
v_call: TRBV9
clone_size: NA
d_call: NA